This TCR beta chain was captured by sequencing in a study of graft-versus-host responses after intestinal transplantation. Study-level findings and limits: The study found high graft-versus-host to host-versus-graft clonal ratios in allografts of patients with graft-donor T cell macrochimerism.

Here immunoSEQ multiplex PCR was the method, and the copy in TCRdb shows in-frame clones only, minus some. This table has around 99,000 clones, roughly 89% appearing once. V was pared by 2 bases and J by 5 bases, with 13 bases between. This CDR3 region has 14 residues. CDR1 is SGHNT, CDR2 YYREEE, per germline (reference sequence). With respect to this clone: Its antigen is as yet unknown.

J is TRBJ2-5 and V is TRBV5-4; D not resolved. The sequence was obtained from a human donor who was the organ donor for an intestinal transplant. This sample comprised unstimulated CD4+ T cells sorted from spleen or lymph node cells, obtained before transplant. The CDR3 here is CASSFGLFGETQYF. Here the CDR3 DNA reads TGTGCCAGCAGCTTTGGGCTATTCGGGGAGACCCAGTACTTC.